This is a list of T cell receptor beta chains from one sample in a study of blood T cell repertoires in COVID-19. Generated by immunoSEQ multiplex PCR, the TCRdb table keeps only in-frame clones and is missing some. The table shows approximately 170,000 clones, with roughly 90% occurring only once. The sequenced sample consisted of peripheral blood. These receptors were obtained from a man aged 55 to 69 with active or convalescent COVID-19. Each CDR3 is given without its conserved first and last residue.

j_call v_call cdr3_aa
TRBJ1-5 TRBV5-6 ASSRDRAYQPQH
TRBJ2-7 TRBV7-2 ASSLAGGSEQY
TRBJ1-1 TRBV4-2 ASSQDRGTGELHTEAF
TRBJ1-4 TRBV10-3 AILDRGQGVLTNEKLF
TRBJ2-5 TRBV2 ASSGPEGETQY
TRBJ2-7 TRBV15 ATSTPPGHSYEQY
TRBJ1-2 TRBV7-9 ASSLDPHREYGYT
TRBJ2-7 TRBV4-1 ASSPAGILAGHEQY
TRBJ1-2 TRBV27 ASSLVRGYGYT
TRBJ1-5 TRBV5-6 ASSSQNQPQH
TRBJ1-2 TRBV7-8 ASSSSSQGAIYRYT
TRBJ1-1 TRBV6-5 ASIKDRGNTEAF
TRBJ2-5 TRBV11-2 ASSLEGLAGGQGTQY
TRBJ2-1 TRBV20-1 SASSGGLDEQF
TRBJ1-5 TRBV6-6 ASIGGQGINQPQH
TRBJ2-1 TRBV24-1 ATSEPGLLGNEQF
TRBJ2-5 TRBV6-6 ASSRDSQETQY
TRBJ2-7 TRBV19 ASSITAGAAYEQY
TRBJ2-7 TRBV6-5 ASSPPGQTYEQY
TRBJ2-2 TRBV19 ASRPGTGSTGELF
TRBJ1-4 TRBV7-2 ASSLEGTGNEKLF
TRBJ2-5 TRBV6-5 ASSKPGQVRETQY
TRBJ2-2 TRBV15 ATRWGPNTGELF
TRBJ1-4 TRBV15 ATSRGQGPNEKLF
TRBJ2-4 TRBV19 ASSTLIHRGATAKNIQY
TRBJ2-7 TRBV12-3/TRBV12-4 ASSPGEGYEQY
TRBJ1-2 TRBV4-1 ASSQGTGGFFYGYT
TRBJ2-1 TRBV9 ASGRLAGGGEQF
TRBJ2-1 TRBV6-5 ASKFETGVYNEQF
TRBJ1-2 TRBV6-5 AGSPTGAGGYT
TRBJ1-1 TRBV6-5 ASLQEGTYEAF
TRBJ1-2 TRBV11-2 ASSPGTGGFSYT
TRBJ1-6 TRBV19 ASSTLEGYNSPLH
TRBJ2-5 TRBV6-1 ASRELGQGGWETQY
TRBJ2-1 TRBV9 ASTPRDYYNEQF
TRBJ1-2 TRBV18 ASSPVSPNGGYT
TRBJ2-3 TRBV11-2 ASSLRGARADTQY
TRBJ2-2 TRBV11-3 ASSSERGGNTGELF
TRBJ2-3 TRBV2 ASSRTAYSTDTQY
TRBJ2-7 TRBV7-2 ASSLAASSGRVSSYEQY
TRBJ1-2 TRBV5-1 ASGLGGTGDSFYGYT
TRBJ1-1 TRBV4-1 ASSRLTGRMNTEAF
TRBJ1-2 TRBV27 ASRDSSNYGYT
TRBJ1-1 TRBV30 AWSDGTEAF
TRBJ2-7 TRBV5-1 ASNTGSPYEQY
TRBJ2-7 TRBV10-1 ASSDRRGLAAYEQY
TRBJ1-5 TRBV6-5 ASRTTGGGQPQH
TRBJ1-1 TRBV28 ASSRGQFVTEAF
TRBJ1-3 TRBV28 ASTKRQGRGLNTIY
TRBJ1-2 TRBV11-2 ASSSMGGDGYT
TRBJ2-3 TRBV19 ASSIPRETSGGRLGTDTQY
TRBJ1-4 TRBV11-2 ASSTWDRGDEKLF
TRBJ2-1 TRBV9 ASSVSSGGAYNEQF
TRBJ1-6 TRBV5-6 ASSLDTAVGNSPLH
TRBJ2-7 TRBV6-5 ASSYSGDSWEQY